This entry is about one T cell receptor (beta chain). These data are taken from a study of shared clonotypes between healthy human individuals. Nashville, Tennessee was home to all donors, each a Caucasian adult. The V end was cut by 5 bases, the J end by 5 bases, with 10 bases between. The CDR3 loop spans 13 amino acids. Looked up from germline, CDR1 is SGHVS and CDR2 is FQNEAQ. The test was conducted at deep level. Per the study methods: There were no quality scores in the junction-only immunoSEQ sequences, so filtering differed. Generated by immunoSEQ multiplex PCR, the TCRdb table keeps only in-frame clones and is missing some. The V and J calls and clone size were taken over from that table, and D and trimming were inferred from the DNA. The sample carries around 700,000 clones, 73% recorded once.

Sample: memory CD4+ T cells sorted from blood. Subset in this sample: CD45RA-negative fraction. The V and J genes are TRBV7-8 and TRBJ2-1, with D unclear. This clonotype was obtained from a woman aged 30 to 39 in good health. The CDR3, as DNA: TGTGCCAGCAGCCTAGGACGGAACAATGAGCAGTTCTTC. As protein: CASSLGRNNEQFF.